This T cell receptor (beta chain) stems from a study of cytomegalovirus exposure and HLA in healthy donors listed by TCRdb under 2017. Study-level background: The 500 to 800 repertoires of the first cohort and the roughly 110 validation repertoires were produced on the same platform, according to a later analysis. High-throughput TCR immunosequencing, statistical association of individual TCRs with disease status, and machine learning were combined to predict cytomegalovirus infection status. Along with the roughly 700-subject first cohort, a separate validation cohort of over a hundred different subjects was used. The study aimed to test whether cataloging public T cell receptors could reveal signatures of past pathogen exposure. Overall results and qualifications from the work: Cytomegalovirus status was reported to be diagnosed by the classifier with high specificity and sensitivity in both the original and validation cohorts. Most TCR sequences were observed very rarely across donors, whereas some public TCRs were present in many individuals. The authors suggested that the approach could potentially be extended to other disease states and immunological phenotypes. Subsequent analysis determined that TCRs grouped into clusters in the first cohort also showed a tendency toward co-occurrence across the roughly 120 validation repertoires, and roughly 95% of cluster scores exceeded 0. A later analysis lacked HLA typing for the validation cohort, so it scored co-occurrence in that cohort across all 120 or so repertoires. In vitro tests confirmed that a few of the cytomegalovirus-associated TCR beta chains recognize cytomegalovirus antigens. In the study, 150 to 200 TCR beta chains were listed as associated with cytomegalovirus.

This clone appeared a single time. Its antigen is not yet known. Qualities for individual bases were not recorded, and no much larger clone is one base off. Donors formed part of the validation cohort, which comprised 120 or so subjects and was distinct from the first cohort of under 800 subjects. Receptor amplification or capture employed the immunoSEQ multiplex PCR assay. The study's own analysis went as follows. To diagnose cytomegalovirus status from the catalog of TCR beta chain sequences, a statistical classification framework was built. Sourced from immuneACCESS, this table was stored by TCRdb with only in-frame sequences that have V and J called. A share of the clones is absent; for the studies checked, an unresolved V gene accounts for under half, and the remainder has no known explanation. The V and J calls and clone size are taken from that table; D and trimming were inferred from the DNA. The sample table records roughly 150,000 clones; about 80% of these occur just once. The ten largest clones take up 25% to 30% of the sample.

The V end loses 3 bases and the J end loses 4 bases, and a stretch of 9 bases separates them. Taken from the germline V gene, the CDR1 and CDR2 loops are KGHSH and LQKENI. From cysteine to phenylalanine, the CDR3 is 14 amino acids long. Just the 42-base CDR3 DNA is kept, in frame starting at base 1. The rearrangement combines TRBV18 with TRBJ1-4; a confident D gene designation cannot be given. The TCR originated in a man aged 30 to 39 in good health and CMV-seropositive. Sequencing used PBMCs. In nucleotides, the sequence is TGTGCCAGCTCACCGGCAGGACTTAATGAAAAACTGTTTTTT. Translation gives CASSPAGLNEKLFF.